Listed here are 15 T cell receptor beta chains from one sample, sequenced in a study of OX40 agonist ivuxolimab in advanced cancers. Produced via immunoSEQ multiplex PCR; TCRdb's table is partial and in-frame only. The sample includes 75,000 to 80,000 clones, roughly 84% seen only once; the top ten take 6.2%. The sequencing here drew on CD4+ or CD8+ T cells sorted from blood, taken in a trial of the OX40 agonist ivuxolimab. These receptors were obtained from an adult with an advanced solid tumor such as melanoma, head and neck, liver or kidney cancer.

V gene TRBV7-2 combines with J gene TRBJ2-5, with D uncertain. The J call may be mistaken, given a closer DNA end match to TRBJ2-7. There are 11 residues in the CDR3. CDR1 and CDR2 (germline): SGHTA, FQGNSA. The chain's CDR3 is CASSSYGEQYF. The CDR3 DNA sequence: TGTGCCAGCAGCTCATATGGCGAGCAGTACTTC.

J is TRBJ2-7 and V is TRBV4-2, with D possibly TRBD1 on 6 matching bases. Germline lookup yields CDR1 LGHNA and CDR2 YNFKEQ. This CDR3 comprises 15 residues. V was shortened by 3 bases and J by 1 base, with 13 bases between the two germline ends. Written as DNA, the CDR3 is TGTGCCAGCAGCCACCCCGGCCAGGGGTCCTACGAGCAGTACTTC. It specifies CASSHPGQGSYEQYF.

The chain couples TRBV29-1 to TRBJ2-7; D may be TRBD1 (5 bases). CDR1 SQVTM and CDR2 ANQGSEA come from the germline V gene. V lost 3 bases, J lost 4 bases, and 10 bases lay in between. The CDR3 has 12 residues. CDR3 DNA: TGCAGCGTTGAGCAGGGTTTATACGAGCAGTACTTC. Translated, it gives CSVEQGLYEQYF.

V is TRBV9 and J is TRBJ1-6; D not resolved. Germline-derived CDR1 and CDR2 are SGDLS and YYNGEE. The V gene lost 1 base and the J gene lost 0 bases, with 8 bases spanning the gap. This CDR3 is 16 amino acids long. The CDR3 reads CASSVHPSSYNSPLHF. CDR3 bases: TGTGCCAGCAGCGTACACCCGAGCTCCTATAATTCACCCCTCCACTTT.

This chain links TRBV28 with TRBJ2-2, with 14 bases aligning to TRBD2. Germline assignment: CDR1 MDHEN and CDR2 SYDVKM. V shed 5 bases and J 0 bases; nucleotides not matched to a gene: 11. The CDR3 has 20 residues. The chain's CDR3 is CASSLGMGTSGSANTGELFF. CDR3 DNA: TGTGCCAGCAGTCTTGGAATGGGGACTAGCGGGAGCGCGAACACCGGGGAGCTGTTTTTT.

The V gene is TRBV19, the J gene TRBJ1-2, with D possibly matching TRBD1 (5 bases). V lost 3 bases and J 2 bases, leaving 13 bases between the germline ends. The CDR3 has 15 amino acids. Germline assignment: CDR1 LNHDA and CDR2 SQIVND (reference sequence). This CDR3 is CASSIYGTSNYGYTF. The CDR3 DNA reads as TGTGCCAGTAGTATTTACGGGACCTCGAACTATGGCTACACCTTC.

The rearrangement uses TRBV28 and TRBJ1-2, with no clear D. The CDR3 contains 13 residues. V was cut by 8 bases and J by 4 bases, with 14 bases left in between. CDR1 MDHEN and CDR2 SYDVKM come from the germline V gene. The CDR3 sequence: CASLGEVGYGYTF. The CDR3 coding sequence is TGTGCCAGCCTCGGAGAAGTGGGCTATGGCTACACCTTC.

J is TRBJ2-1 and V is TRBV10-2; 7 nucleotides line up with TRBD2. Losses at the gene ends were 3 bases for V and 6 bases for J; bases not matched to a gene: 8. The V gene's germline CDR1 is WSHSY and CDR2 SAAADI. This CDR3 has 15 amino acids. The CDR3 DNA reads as TGCGCCAGCAGTGATAGGGCGGGGGAGCTCAATGAGCAGTTCTTC. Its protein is CASSDRAGELNEQFF.

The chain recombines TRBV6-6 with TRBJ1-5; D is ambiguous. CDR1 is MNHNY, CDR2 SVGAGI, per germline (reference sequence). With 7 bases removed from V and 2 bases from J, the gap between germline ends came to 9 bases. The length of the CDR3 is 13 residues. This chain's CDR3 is CASKYDGNQPQHF. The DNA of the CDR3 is TGTGCCAGCAAATATGACGGCAATCAGCCCCAGCATTTT.

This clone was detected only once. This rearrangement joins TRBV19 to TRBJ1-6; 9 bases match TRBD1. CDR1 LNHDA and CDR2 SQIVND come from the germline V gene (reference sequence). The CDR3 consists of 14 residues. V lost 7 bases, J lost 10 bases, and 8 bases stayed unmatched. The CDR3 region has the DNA TGTGCCAGTATGGGGGGGGACAGGGCCTCACCCCTCCACTTT. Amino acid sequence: CASMGGDRASPLHF.

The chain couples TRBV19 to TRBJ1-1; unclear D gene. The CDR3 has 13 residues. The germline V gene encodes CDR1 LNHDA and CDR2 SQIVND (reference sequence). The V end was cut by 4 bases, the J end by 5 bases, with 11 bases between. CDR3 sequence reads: CASSKTGGTEAFF. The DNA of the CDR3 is TGTGCCAGTAGTAAGACGGGCGGGACTGAAGCTTTCTTT.

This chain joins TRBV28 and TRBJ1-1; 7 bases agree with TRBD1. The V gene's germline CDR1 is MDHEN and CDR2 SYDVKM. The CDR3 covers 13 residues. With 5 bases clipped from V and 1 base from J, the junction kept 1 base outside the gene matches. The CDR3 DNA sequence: TGTGCCAGCAGTGGGACAGAGAACACTGAAGCTTTCTTT. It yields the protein CASSGTENTEAFF. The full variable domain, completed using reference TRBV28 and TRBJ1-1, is DVKVTQSSRYLVKRTGEKVFLECVQDMDHENMFWYRQDPGLGLRLIYFSYDVKMKEKGDIPEGYSVSREKKERFSLILESASTNQTSMYLCASSGTENTEAFFGQGTRLTVV.

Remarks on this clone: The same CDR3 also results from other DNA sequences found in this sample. DNA for the CDR3: TGTGCCAGCAGCCAAACGAACACCGGGGAGCTGTTTTTT. Encoded protein: CASSQTNTGELFF. V usage is TRBV14 and J usage is TRBJ2-2; D uncertain. V was cut by 2 bases and J by 0 bases, with 1 base left in between. The CDR3 totals 13 residues. The V gene's germline CDR1 is SGHDN and CDR2 FVKESK.

CDR3 amino acids: CASSKTGKGGNEKLFF. CDR3 in DNA: TGTGCCAGTAGTAAGACAGGGAAGGGCGGAAATGAAAAACTGTTTTTT. The chain recombines TRBV19 with TRBJ1-4; 7 bases fit TRBD1. The V gene's germline CDR1 is LNHDA and CDR2 SQIVND (reference sequence). The trim removed 4 bases at V and 5 bases at J, leaving 10 bases unmatched. There are 16 residues in the CDR3.

The CDR3, as DNA: TGCGCCAGCAGTCAAGAGACCCCGAGGGTGACTGAAGCTTTCTTT. As protein: CASSQETPRVTEAFF. This chain joins TRBV23-1 and TRBJ1-1, with no clear D. TRBV23-1 counts as an open reading frame of uncertain function. The CDR3 has 15 amino acids. V shed 2 bases and J shed 5 bases, with 15 bases lying between them.